These T cell receptor beta chains were read from a single sample in a study of regulatory T cells in long-lasting Graves disease. TCRdb re-called the multiplex PCR reads with MiXCR, one entry per CDR3 protein. Seen here are about half a million distinct CDR3 sequences, around a fifth observed once, and the top ten hold approximately 14%. The material sequenced was peripheral blood mononuclear cells (PBMCs), taken when the disease was refractory, from a patient treated with antithyroid drugs. The receptor source for this set is a female donor with Graves disease. Both conserved end residues are part of each CDR3. Fields, in order: V gene, J gene, CDR3 length, clone size, D gene, CDR3 DNA, CDR3 protein. A D gene is named only where the DNA matches it firmly. Clone size is given for some rows only: seen once, a few or many times, or a class if the clone is expanded.

TRBV5-1	TRBJ1-1	15	few	.	TGCGCCAGCAGCCGATCTGAGGGTGGCAGCACTGAAGCTTTCTTT	CASSRSEGGSTEAFF
TRBV28	TRBJ2-7	13	many	.	TGTGCCAGCAAGGGAGTCGACGGGAGCGAGCAGTACTTC	CASKGVDGSEQYF
TRBV4-2	TRBJ1-2	13	.	.	TGTGCCAGCAGCCAAGATTATATCGATGGCTACACCTTC	CASSQDYIDGYTF
TRBV29-1	TRBJ2-2	13	.	.	TGCAGCGTTGAAAAGCAGGGCGCCGGGGAGCTGTTTTTT	CSVEKQGAGELFF
TRBV9	TRBJ2-2	17	.	.	TGTGCCAGCAGCCCTCCGGGACCAAGGAGCGACACCGGGGAGCTGTTTTTT	CASSPPGPRSDTGELFF
TRBV5-1	TRBJ1-1	14	many	.	TGCGCCAGCAGGCGAGGGCAGACAGACACTGAAGCTTTCTTT	CASRRGQTDTEAFF
TRBV7-9	TRBJ1-1	14	.	.	TGTGCCAGCAGCTTAACGGGGGCGCGGACTGAAGCTTTCTTT	CASSLTGARTEAFF
TRBV28	TRBJ2-7	20	many	TRBD2	TGTGCCAGCAGTTTAGCAACTAGCGGGAATGTCCGGGGAAGGCTCTACGAGCAGTACTTC	CASSLATSGNVRGRLYEQYF
TRBV2	TRBJ2-3	14	few	.	TGTGCCAGCAGTATTAGCCTCGTAACAGATACGCAGTATTTT	CASSISLVTDTQYF
TRBV7-9	TRBJ2-1	16	.	TRBD1	TGTGCCAGCAGCTCCCTTTACGGGACAGGGATTAGTGAGCAGTTCTTC	CASSSLYGTGISEQFF
TRBV20-1	TRBJ2-5	13	many	.	TGCAGTGCTAGACAGGGTTTCCAAGAGACCCAGTACTTC	CSARQGFQETQYF
TRBV20-1	TRBJ2-3	12	.	.	TGCAGTGCTAGGACTAGCACAGATACGCAGTATTTT	CSARTSTDTQYF
TRBV11-3	TRBJ2-2	15	few	TRBD1	TGTGCCAGCAGCTTCTACACAGGGGGCACCGGGGAGCTGTTTTTT	CASSFYTGGTGELFF
TRBV11-2	TRBJ1-1	13	.	.	TGTGCCAGCAGCTTAGTGGGGGAGTTGGGAGCTTTCTTT	CASSLVGELGAFF
TRBV7-3	TRBJ2-5	15	many	TRBD2	TGTGCCAGCAGCTTAGGCGCTAGCGGCAAAGAGACCCAGTACTTC	CASSLGASGKETQYF
TRBV3-1	TRBJ1-4	15	.	.	TGTGCCAGCAGCCAAGATCTCTACGCCTCCCAAAAACTGTTTTTT	CASSQDLYASQKLFF
TRBV20-1	TRBJ1-2	15	few	.	TGCAGTGCTAGTCTATACGTCGGGACCGCTGGCGGCTACACCTTC	CSASLYVGTAGGYTF
TRBV28	TRBJ2-2	16	many	TRBD2	TGTGCCAGCAGTTCTAGCGGGGGGGCGGACACCGGGGAGCTGTTTTTT	CASSSSGGADTGELFF
TRBV7-9	TRBJ2-2	14	.	.	TGTGCCACCAAACGCCGGGCGAGTCACGGGGAGCTGTTTTTT	CATKRRASHGELFF
TRBV7-2	TRBJ1-3	16	few	.	TGTGCCAGCAGCTTAGTGGGGCAGGCCTCTGGAAACACCATATATTTT	CASSLVGQASGNTIYF
TRBV7-3	TRBJ2-6	18	.	.	TGTGCCAGCAGCCAACCCGGAAGAGGATTCTCTGGGGCCAACGTCCTGACTTTC	CASSQPGRGFSGANVLTF